Listed below are T cell receptor beta chains from one sample, sequenced in a study of blood T cell repertoires in COVID-19. Libraries were prepared by immunoSEQ multiplex PCR; TCRdb keeps only in-frame clonotypes and omits some of them. There are hundreds of thousands of clones in the sample; approximately 81% occur only once, and 15% to 20% lies in the top ten. Sequenced: peripheral blood. These receptors all come from an elderly woman with active or convalescent COVID-19. Both conserved end residues are part of each CDR3. A D gene is named only where the DNA matches it firmly. The size entry is marked missing in some rows and otherwise reads once, few, many or a size class.

D gene: NA
V gene: TRBV5-6
J gene: TRBJ2-3
clone size: NA
CDR3 DNA: TGTGCCAGCAGCTCAAATCGTGTGGCAGGGGGCACAGATACGCAGTATTTT
CDR3 protein: CASSSNRVAGGTDTQYF

D gene: NA
V gene: TRBV7-9
J gene: TRBJ2-5
clone size: NA
CDR3 DNA: TGTGCCAGCAGCAACCGGGTCACCCAAGAGACCCAGTACTTC
CDR3 protein: CASSNRVTQETQYF

D gene: TRBD1
V gene: TRBV28
J gene: TRBJ1-4
clone size: NA
CDR3 DNA: TGTGCCAGCAGTTCTGTGGGACAGGGTAATGAAAAACTGTTTTTT
CDR3 protein: CASSSVGQGNEKLFF

D gene: TRBD2
V gene: TRBV5-1
J gene: TRBJ2-3
clone size: NA
CDR3 DNA: TGCGCCAGCAGCACGGGACTAGCGCCAGATACGCAGTATTTT
CDR3 protein: CASSTGLAPDTQYF

D gene: TRBD1
V gene: TRBV25-1
J gene: TRBJ1-5
clone size: NA
CDR3 DNA: TGTGCCAGTCCGGGACAGGGGTTTGCTCAGCCCCAGCATTTT
CDR3 protein: CASPGQGFAQPQHF

D gene: NA
V gene: TRBV2
J gene: TRBJ2-2
clone size: NA
CDR3 DNA: TGTGCCAGCAGTGAAAGCAGGGAGGCCGGGGAGCTGTTTTTT
CDR3 protein: CASSESREAGELFF

D gene: NA
V gene: TRBV7-9
J gene: TRBJ2-3
clone size: NA
CDR3 DNA: TGTGCCAGCAGCTTAGCGGGAGGCGGGTCAGATACGCAGTATTTT
CDR3 protein: CASSLAGGGSDTQYF

D gene: TRBD1
V gene: TRBV5-1
J gene: TRBJ1-1
clone size: NA
CDR3 DNA: TGCGCCAGCAGCCCACGGGGACAGGGCTCTACTGAAGCTTTCTTT
CDR3 protein: CASSPRGQGSTEAFF

D gene: NA
V gene: TRBV12-3/TRBV12-4
J gene: TRBJ1-5
clone size: NA
CDR3 DNA: TGTGCCAGCAGTCCCCTTCGACAGAGCGATCAGCATTTT
CDR3 protein: CASSPLRQSDQHF

D gene: NA
V gene: TRBV9
J gene: TRBJ2-3
clone size: NA
CDR3 DNA: TGTGCCAGCAGCGTAGTTGGGGGGACCATCACAGATACGCAGTATTTT
CDR3 protein: CASSVVGGTITDTQYF

D gene: NA
V gene: TRBV28
J gene: TRBJ1-2
clone size: NA
CDR3 DNA: TGTGCCAGCAGTTTTCGACAGCGAAATAACTATGGCTACACCTTC
CDR3 protein: CASSFRQRNNYGYTF

D gene: TRBD1
V gene: TRBV7-8
J gene: TRBJ1-1
clone size: few
CDR3 DNA: TGTGCCAGCAGCCTACAGGGGATGGACACTGAAGCTTTCTTT
CDR3 protein: CASSLQGMDTEAFF

D gene: NA
V gene: TRBV5-1
J gene: TRBJ2-6
clone size: once
CDR3 DNA: TGCGCCAGCAGCTTGGAAGGAGTCCCTGGGGCCAACGTCCTGACTTTC
CDR3 protein: CASSLEGVPGANVLTF

D gene: TRBD1
V gene: TRBV9
J gene: TRBJ1-3
clone size: NA
CDR3 DNA: TGTGCCAGCAGCTTAAGGACAGGGCATCCAACACCCTCTGGAAACACCATATATTTT
CDR3 protein: CASSLRTGHPTPSGNTIYF

D gene: NA
V gene: TRBV19
J gene: TRBJ1-6
clone size: NA
CDR3 DNA: TGTGCCAGTAGCCTCAGTAATTCACCCCTCCACTTT
CDR3 protein: CASSLSNSPLHF

D gene: NA
V gene: TRBV29-1
J gene: TRBJ2-1
clone size: NA
CDR3 DNA: TGCAGCGTTGCCCAATGGGGGGATGAGCAGTTCTTC
CDR3 protein: CSVAQWGDEQFF